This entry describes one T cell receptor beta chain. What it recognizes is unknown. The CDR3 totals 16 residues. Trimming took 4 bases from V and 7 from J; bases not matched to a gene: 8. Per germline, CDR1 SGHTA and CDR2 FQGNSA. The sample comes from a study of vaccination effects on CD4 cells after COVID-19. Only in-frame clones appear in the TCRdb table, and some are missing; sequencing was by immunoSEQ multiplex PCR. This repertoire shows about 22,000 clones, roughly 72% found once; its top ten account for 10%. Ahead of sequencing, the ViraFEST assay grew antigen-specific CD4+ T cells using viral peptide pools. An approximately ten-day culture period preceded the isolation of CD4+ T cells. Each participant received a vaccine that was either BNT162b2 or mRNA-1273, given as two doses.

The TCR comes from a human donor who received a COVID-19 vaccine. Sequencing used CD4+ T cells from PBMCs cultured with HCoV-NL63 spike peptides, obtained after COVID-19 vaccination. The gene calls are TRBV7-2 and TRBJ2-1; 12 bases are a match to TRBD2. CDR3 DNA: TGTGCCAGCAGCTCACAGACTAGCGGGGGTTTTAATGAGCAGTTCTTC. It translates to CASSSQTSGGFNEQFF.